A single sample gave rise to the 18 T cell receptor beta chains below, sequenced in a study of cytomegalovirus exposure and HLA in healthy donors. PCR amplification relied on 60 Vbeta primers (plus 13 Jbeta primers). Generated by immunoSEQ multiplex PCR, the TCRdb table keeps only in-frame clones and is missing some. The sample yields fewer than 150,000 clones, under 80% seen once. The sequenced material came from PBMCs. The receptors originated from a woman between 50 and 59 years old in good health and CMV-seropositive.

The J gene is TRBJ1-6, the V gene TRBV6-4; TRBD1 aligns across 9 bases. This CDR3 has 16 amino acids. Germline values: CDR1 MRHNA, CDR2 SNTAGT. Unmatched junction bases numbered 7, after V lost 6 bases and J lost 4 bases. CDR3 region: CASSQAGQGYNSPLHF. CDR3 coding DNA: TGTGCCAGCAGCCAAGCGGGACAGGGTTATAATTCACCCCTCCACTTT.

The chain employs TRBV6-5 and TRBJ1-6; a possible D gene is TRBD1 (6 bases). Germline V CDR1 and CDR2: MNHEY, SVGAGI. The CDR3 length is 16 residues. Trimming shortened V by 0 bases and J by 10 bases, and 16 bases separated the two germline ends. CDR3 sequence (DNA): TGTGCCAGCAGTTACTCGGTTGCAGGGGTGGAATCACCCCTCCACTTT. It yields the protein CASSYSVAGVESPLHF.

The J gene is TRBJ1-6, the V gene TRBV19; TRBD1 matches 7 bases. J gave up 7 bases and V 6 bases, and 3 bases lay outside the gene matches. Germline-derived CDR1 and CDR2 are LNHDA and SQIVND (reference sequence). This CDR3 has 13 amino acids. The CDR3 DNA follows: TGTGCCAGTAGGGGGACAGAGAATTCACCCCTCCACTTT. This translates into CASRGTENSPLHF.

The genes are TRBV6-5 and TRBJ1-5, with 7 bases fitting TRBD1. This CDR3 spans 15 amino acids. Germline CDR1 is MNHEY and CDR2 is SVGAGI. V was pared by 8 bases and J by 0 bases, with 7 bases of the junction left unmatched. CDR3 sequence reads: CASRKGASSNQPQHF. The CDR3 coding sequence is TGTGCCAGCCGCAAGGGGGCTAGTAGCAATCAGCCCCAGCATTTT.

CDR3 loop: CASSDPRQGDYGYTF. CDR3 sequence (DNA): TGTGCCAGCAGTGACCCGAGGCAGGGCGACTATGGCTACACCTTC. V is TRBV25-1 and J is TRBJ1-2; D is possibly TRBD1 (5 bases). Trimming shortened V by 3 bases and J by 3 bases, and 14 bases separated the two germline ends. Germline loops: CDR1 MGHDK, CDR2 SYGVNS. CDR3 length equals 15 residues.

This clone turned up a few times. The chain uses TRBV6-1 and TRBJ1-5; 7 nucleotides match TRBD1. The CDR3 contains 14 residues. The junction had 4 bases not matched to a gene; V was cut back by 2 bases and J by 6 bases. In germline, CDR1 is MNHNS, CDR2 SASEGT. CDR3 nucleotides: TGTGCCAGCAGTGAACGACAGGGCGGTCAGCCCCAGCATTTT. Translating gives CASSERQGGQPQHF.

This chain links TRBV29-1 with TRBJ2-4, with TRBD1 matching over 7 bases. V lost 3 bases, J lost 3 bases, and 14 bases stayed unmatched. The CDR3 has 17 residues. Germline V CDR1 and CDR2: SQVTM, ANQGSEA. The CDR3: CSVDYQPGGTVKNIQYF. The DNA for the CDR3 is TGCAGCGTTGATTATCAGCCAGGGGGTACGGTCAAAAACATTCAGTACTTC.

V is TRBV7-2 and J is TRBJ2-3, with a tentative D call TRBD2 (5 bases). The CDR3 totals 13 residues. CDR1 SGHTA and CDR2 FQGNSA come from the germline V gene. Deletions cut 0 bases from V and 6 bases from J, with 7 bases between. The DNA of the CDR3 is TGTGCCAGCAGCTTAGCGGAGGATGATACGCAGTATTTT. It is translated as CASSLAEDDTQYF.

The gene calls are TRBV7-9 and TRBJ1-3, with D possibly being TRBD1 (6 bases). Germline V lookup: CDR1 SEHNR, CDR2 FQNEAQ (reference sequence). The CDR3 is made up of 16 amino acids. The V and J ends lost 3 bases and 0 bases respectively, with 12 bases between them. The CDR3 DNA follows: TGTGCCAGCAGCTTTCCGACAGGCCGCTCTGGAAACACCATATATTTT. Protein: CASSFPTGRSGNTIYF. The full variable domain, rest sourced from reference TRBV7-9 and TRBJ1-3, is DTGVSQNPRHKITKRGQNVTFRCDPISEHNRLYWYRQTLGQGPEFLTYFQNEAQLEKSRLLSDRFSAERPKGSFSTLEIQRTEQGDSAMYLCASSFPTGRSGNTIYFGEGSWLTVV.

The rearrangement links TRBV7-3 to TRBJ2-3, with a tentative D call TRBD1 (5 bases). V lost 1 base, J lost 3 bases, and 14 bases lay in between. Germline V lookup: CDR1 SGHTA, CDR2 FQGTGA. The CDR3 totals 16 residues. This CDR3 is CASSLSPQGWTDTQYF. CDR3 nucleotide sequence: TGTGCCAGCAGCTTAAGTCCTCAGGGATGGACAGATACGCAGTATTTT.

This clone has just a few counts. The rearrangement joins TRBV5-4 to TRBJ2-1, with 12 bases lining up with TRBD2. Germline lookup yields CDR1 SGHNT and CDR2 YYREEE (reference sequence). V lost 4 bases, J lost 5 bases, and 4 bases stayed unmatched. This CDR3 is built from 15 residues. CDR3 DNA sequence: TGTGCCAGCAGCCCGTCTAGCGGGAGGGACAATGAGCAGTTCTTC. Its protein is CASSPSSGRDNEQFF.

The chain joins TRBV5-1 to TRBJ2-5; 10 bases map to TRBD1. The CDR3 has 14 amino acids. Germline CDR1 and CDR2: SGHRS and YFSETQ. V trimming: 4 bases; J trimming: 3 bases; junction bases outside the gene matches: 3. The DNA for the CDR3 is TGCGCCAGCAGCATAGGGACAGGGGAAGAGACCCAGTACTTC. Translating it yields CASSIGTGEETQYF. The variable domain in full, with the rest retrieved from reference TRBV5-1 and TRBJ2-5, is KAGVTQTPRYLIKTRGQQVTLSCSPISGHRSVSWYQQTPGQGLQFLFEYFSETQRNKGNFPGRFSGRQFSNSRSEMNVSTLELGDSALYLCASSIGTGEETQYFGPGTRLLVL.

V is TRBV4-1 and J is TRBJ2-7; 7 positions agree with TRBD2. This CDR3 region has 14 residues. Trimming removed 5 bases from V and 4 bases from J; junction bases left unmatched: 8. Germline V gene lookup returns CDR1 MGHRA and CDR2 YSYEKL. DNA of the CDR3: TGCGCCAGCAGCTATCGGGAGGTCGGGTACGAGCAGTACTTC. Amino acids: CASSYREVGYEQYF.

The rearrangement joins TRBV5-1 to TRBJ1-1; TRBD1 aligns across 8 bases. The CDR3 sequence is 15 residues long. V lost 4 bases, J lost 4 bases, and 9 bases stayed unmatched. Germline V gives CDR1 SGHRS, CDR2 YFSETQ. CDR3 DNA sequence: TGCGCCAGCAGCCAAAGGACGGACAGGGCCACTGAAGCTTTCTTT. This gives the protein CASSQRTDRATEAFF.

This clone was detected only a few times. The rearrangement links TRBV28 to TRBJ2-5, with 8 bases matching TRBD2. This CDR3 is 16 amino acids long. Unmatched junction bases numbered 9, after V lost 4 bases and J lost 2 bases. Germline-derived CDR1 and CDR2 are MDHEN and SYDVKM. DNA for the CDR3: TGTGCCAGCAGTTCCGGGGGTAGCGGGGCTCAAGAGACCCAGTACTTC. This gives the protein CASSSGGSGAQETQYF.

The V and J genes are TRBV2 and TRBJ1-1; the D is unclear. CDR1 is SNHLY, CDR2 FYNNEI, per germline. Trimming removed 6 bases at V and 3 bases at J, with 8 bases between. The CDR3 is 12 residues long. The CDR3 DNA sequence: TGTGCCAGCAGGGTATCAGACACTGAAGCTTTCTTT. Encoded protein: CASRVSDTEAFF.

The chain recombines TRBV5-6 with TRBJ2-7; the D gene is possibly TRBD2 (6 bases). V was pared by 2 bases and J by 2 bases, with 8 bases between. The V gene's germline CDR1 is SGHDT and CDR2 YYEEEE. This CDR3 is built from 13 residues. For the CDR3, the DNA is TGTGCCAGCAGCTTTTCTAGCGCCTACGAGCAGTACTTC. Translated: CASSFSSAYEQYF.

This clone was found a few times. The chain employs TRBV4-3 and TRBJ1-6; 9 bases are a match to TRBD1. Trimming took 1 base from V and 13 from J; bases not matched to a gene: 8. This CDR3 is built from 15 residues. Germline lookup yields CDR1 LGHNA and CDR2 YSLEER. This CDR3 reads CASSQAGTGRDPLHF. The CDR3 coding sequence is TGCGCCAGCAGCCAAGCCGGGACAGGGCGTGACCCCCTCCACTTT.